The 30 T cell receptor beta chains reported below all come from one sample, sequenced in a study of T cell changes during pregnancy in multiple sclerosis. Sequencing was performed with immunoSEQ multiplex PCR; in TCRdb, only in-frame clones are kept and a portion is missing. The data contain around 40,000 clones, about 90% of them singletons. The material sequenced was CD4+ T cells from peripheral blood mononuclear cells, taken in the third trimester of pregnancy. The receptors here all came from a female donor in good health, enrolled as a control in a pregnancy study.

This rearrangement joins TRBV7-2 to TRBJ1-2; D is unresolved. Trimming removed 2 bases from V and 4 bases from J, with 14 bases in between. The CDR3 covers 15 residues. Germline V gene sequence: CDR1 SGHTA, CDR2 FQGNSA. CDR3 coding DNA: TGTGCCAGCAGCTTATATACGGGGAGAGGCTATGGCTACACCTTC. Protein sequence: CASSLYTGRGYGYTF.

The V call is TRBV18, the J call TRBJ1-2, with D hard to call. The CDR3 has 13 residues. The germline gives CDR1 KGHSH, CDR2 LQKENI. V was clipped by 2 bases and J by 9 bases, with 13 bases between them. The CDR3 DNA sequence: TGTGCCAGCTCACCATCGAAAGAGGCCCGCTACACCTTC. Amino acids: CASSPSKEARYTF.

The chain joins TRBV30 to TRBJ2-7, with TRBD2 matching 7 bases. Germline V gene lookup returns CDR1 GTSNPN and CDR2 SVGIG (reference sequence). The CDR3 has 14 residues. V was clipped by 0 bases and J by 3 bases; unmatched bases: 5. The CDR3 region has the DNA TGTGCCTGGAGTGTCGGGGGGAGCCTCTACGAGCAGTACTTC. This encodes CAWSVGGSLYEQYF.

The J gene is TRBJ2-2, the V gene TRBV7-2; 10 bases line up with TRBD2. This CDR3 has 15 amino acids. Per germline, CDR1 SGHTA and CDR2 FQGNSA. Unmatched junction bases numbered 9, after V lost 5 bases and J lost 9 bases. The DNA of the CDR3 is TGTGCCAGCAGCCCGCAAGCGGGAGGGGGGCGGGAGCTGTTTTTT. The encoded protein is CASSPQAGGGRELFF. The full variable domain, in which reference TRBV7-2 and TRBJ2-2 provide the parts outside the CDR3, is GAGVSQSPSNKVTEKGKDVELRCDPISGHTALYWYRQSLGQGLEFLIYFQGNSAPDKSGLPSDRFSAERTGGSVSTLTIQRTQQEDSAVYLCASSPQAGGGRELFFGEGSRLTVL.

The chain combines TRBV7-2 with TRBJ2-5; D gene ambiguous. The CDR3 is 13 residues long. CDR1 and CDR2 (germline): SGHTA, FQGNSA. V lost 2 bases, J lost 2 bases, and 6 bases lay in between. CDR3 amino acids: CASSLTRQETQYF. The CDR3 region has the DNA TGTGCCAGCAGCTTAACCAGGCAAGAGACCCAGTACTTC.

The J gene is TRBJ2-2, the V gene TRBV9; no firm D call. CDR1 and CDR2 (germline): SGDLS, YYNGEE. The length of the CDR3 is 15 residues. Trimming removed 0 bases at V and 0 bases at J, with 6 bases between. The CDR3 bases are TGTGCCAGCAGCGTAGGGCTAGCGAACACCGGGGAGCTGTTTTTT. Translating it yields CASSVGLANTGELFF. Full variable domain (missing parts from reference TRBV9 and TRBJ2-2): DSGVTQTPKHLITATGQRVTLRCSPRSGDLSVYWYQQSLDQGLQFLIQYYNGEERAKGNILERFSAQQFPDLHSELNLSSLELGDSALYFCASSVGLANTGELFFGEGSRLTVL.

The chain employs TRBV15 and TRBJ2-5, with D perhaps matching TRBD2 (5 bases). The CDR3 length is 15 residues. The ends were cut back, 6 bases at V and 1 base at J, with 15 bases in the middle. Looked up from germline, CDR1 is LNHNV and CDR2 is YYDKDF (reference sequence). The CDR3: CATSLSWRVQETQYF. CDR3 DNA: TGTGCCACCAGTCTTTCCTGGCGGGTCCAAGAGACCCAGTACTTC.

The chain recombines TRBV19 with TRBJ2-3, with 9 positions matching TRBD1. The V gene's germline CDR1 is LNHDA and CDR2 SQIVND (reference sequence). CDR3 length: 15 residues. Germline trimming cut 5 bases from V and 4 bases from J; bases unmatched to any gene: 7. The CDR3 DNA sequence: TGTGCCAGTAGTTTCGGGACAGGGATCGCAGATACGCAGTATTTT. Translated, it gives CASSFGTGIADTQYF. The variable domain in full, with the rest retrieved from reference TRBV19 and TRBJ2-3, is DGGITQSPKYLFRKEGQNVTLSCEQNLNHDAMYWYRQDPGQGLRLIYYSQIVNDFQKGDIAEGYSVSREKKESFPLTVTSAQKNPTAFYLCASSFGTGIADTQYFGPGTRLTVL.

The chain carries TRBV6-6 and TRBJ1-2, with D possibly being TRBD1 (5 bases). CDR3 length: 14 amino acids. CDR1 is MNHNY and CDR2 is SVGAGI in the germline V gene (reference sequence). The V and J ends lost 7 bases and 4 bases respectively, with 16 bases between them. CDR3 region: CASKSLWTLYGYTF. In DNA, the CDR3 is TGTGCCAGCAAATCCCTTTGGACACTCTATGGCTACACCTTC.

This clone appeared once. The rearrangement uses TRBV6-1 and TRBJ2-5; the match to TRBD2 covers 9 bases. With 1 base clipped from V and 11 bases from J, the junction kept 5 bases outside the gene matches. This CDR3 is built from 13 residues. The germline gives CDR1 MNHNS, CDR2 SASEGT. The CDR3 sequence: CASSEVTSGWQYF. The CDR3 region has the DNA TGTGCCAGCAGTGAAGTCACTAGCGGGTGGCAGTACTTC.

V usage is TRBV7-9 and J usage is TRBJ2-7, with D perhaps matching TRBD2 (6 bases). The germline CDR1 and CDR2 sequences are SEHNR and FQNEAQ (reference sequence). The germline V and J ends were trimmed by 1 base and 3 bases, with 10 bases remaining between them. This CDR3 spans 14 amino acids. The CDR3 protein is CASSLGGALYEQYF. CDR3 sequence (DNA): TGTGCCAGCAGCTTAGGCGGGGCCCTCTACGAGCAGTACTTC.

This chain links TRBV30 with TRBJ2-5; a weak D match, TRBD2 (7 bases). CDR3 length: 14 amino acids. Germline CDR1 GTSNPN, CDR2 SVGIG (reference sequence). V lost 3 bases and J 4 bases, leaving 15 bases between the germline ends. As DNA, the CDR3 is TGTGCCTGGAGACCAAAGGGGGGGTTAGAGACCCAGTACTTC. Translation gives CAWRPKGGLETQYF.

Only one count was recorded for this clone. This chain uses TRBV10-1 with TRBJ1-3, with D hard to call. CDR1 WNHNN and CDR2 SYGVQD come from the germline V gene (reference sequence). Trimming stripped 3 bases from V and 4 bases from J, with 13 bases between. The CDR3 length is 15 residues. The CDR3 DNA is TGCGCCAGCAGTGACCGTTCAGGCTTAGGAAACACCATATATTTT. It yields the protein CASSDRSGLGNTIYF.

V gene TRBV6-5 combines with J gene TRBJ1-2; perhaps TRBD1 as D (5 bases). CDR1 and CDR2 (germline): MNHEY, SVGAGI. Trimming removed 8 bases from V and 8 bases from J, with 12 bases in between. The CDR3 runs to 11 residues. In DNA form, the CDR3 reads TGTGCCAGCGGCATAAGGGGAGGCTACACCTTC. It is translated as CASGIRGGYTF.

The chain recombines TRBV29-1 with TRBJ2-7, with 9 bases aligning to TRBD1. V lost 6 bases, J lost 12 bases, and 15 bases stayed unmatched. From germline, CDR1 is SQVTM and CDR2 ANQGSEA. The CDR3 has 13 amino acids. CDR3 sequence: CSVETGTGTPRYF. In DNA, the CDR3 is TGCAGCGTCGAGACCGGGACAGGGACCCCAAGGTACTTC.

This clone showed up just a few times. V is TRBV30 and J is TRBJ2-5; D uncertain. CDR3 length: 11 residues. Germline-derived CDR1 and CDR2 are GTSNPN and SVGIG (reference sequence). The V gene lost 2 bases and the J gene lost 3 bases, with 4 bases spanning the gap. CDR3 in amino acids: CAWSLEETQYF. The DNA of the CDR3 is TGTGCCTGGAGTCTAGAAGAGACCCAGTACTTC.

This chain uses TRBV28 with TRBJ2-4; perhaps TRBD1 as D (5 bases). Trimming removed 5 bases from V and 1 base from J, with 18 bases in between. This CDR3 comprises 17 residues. CDR1 is MDHEN, CDR2 SYDVKM, per germline. As DNA, the CDR3 is TGTGCCAGCAGTGAACGGTTGGGGCTGGCGGCCAAAAACATTCAGTACTTC. Translating gives CASSERLGLAAKNIQYF.

Written as DNA, the CDR3 is TGTGCCACCAGCAGAGATGTGGGGACAGGGCACGAGCAGTACTTC. Amino acid sequence: CATSRDVGTGHEQYF. The chain recombines TRBV15 with TRBJ2-7; 9 bases align to TRBD1. V lost 0 bases and J lost 5; bases outside the gene matches: 5. The CDR3 sequence is 15 residues long. Germline CDR1 and CDR2: LNHNV and YYDKDF (reference sequence).

V gene TRBV6-6 combines with J gene TRBJ2-7; no definite D call. The V gene's germline CDR1 is MNHNY and CDR2 SVGAGI (reference sequence). The CDR3 contains 14 residues. Trimming removed 5 bases at V and 7 bases at J, with 18 bases between. The CDR3 DNA follows: TGTGCCAGCAGTCGAAAGGTATACTACGCAGAGCAGTACTTC. Protein: CASSRKVYYAEQYF.

J is TRBJ2-7 and V is TRBV6-5; 10 bases line up with TRBD1. The CDR3 is 15 residues long. Trimming at V came to 6 bases and at J to 3 bases, leaving 8 bases not matched to a gene. Germline V gives CDR1 MNHEY, CDR2 SVGAGI. DNA of the CDR3: TGTGCCAGCAGATTAGACAGGGGGCGCGTCTACGAGCAGTACTTC. This translates into CASRLDRGRVYEQYF.

This clone occurred once. The chain uses TRBV4-1 and TRBJ1-4; D gene unclear. V lost 0 bases to trimming and J lost 14 bases, with 16 bases between them. CDR1 is MGHRA and CDR2 is YSYEKL in the germline V gene. The CDR3 covers 14 residues. The chain's CDR3 is CASSQDDSSSSLFF. CDR3 bases: TGCGCCAGCAGCCAAGACGATTCTTCAAGTAGCCTGTTTTTT.

J is TRBJ2-4 and V is TRBV28, with TRBD2 matching 8 bases. V dropped 5 bases and J dropped 0; count of bases not matched to a gene: 6. Germline CDR1 reads MDHEN; CDR2 reads SYDVKM. This CDR3 comprises 16 residues. The CDR3 nucleotides read TGTGCCAGCAGTCCGTTAGCGGGGTTAGCCAAAAACATTCAGTACTTC. It encodes CASSPLAGLAKNIQYF. Full variable domain (outside the CDR3, taken from reference TRBV28 and TRBJ2-4): DVKVTQSSRYLVKRTGEKVFLECVQDMDHENMFWYRQDPGLGLRLIYFSYDVKMKEKGDIPEGYSVSREKKERFSLILESASTNQTSMYLCASSPLAGLAKNIQYFGAGTRLSVL.

This clone is labeled as medium-sized. The chain employs TRBV28 and TRBJ2-1; 10 nucleotides align to TRBD1. Germline trimming cut 8 bases from V and 5 bases from J; bases unmatched to any gene: 9. The CDR3 consists of 15 residues. The germline CDR1 and CDR2 sequences are MDHEN and SYDVKM. The CDR3 DNA reads TGTGCCAGCCTTATTCCGGGACAGGGGAACAATGAGCAGTTCTTC. Amino acids: CASLIPGQGNNEQFF.

This clone was counted between two and nine times. The chain couples TRBV28 to TRBJ1-1; D is unresolved. Trimming took off 6 bases at V and 0 bases at J, with 8 bases between the two ends. The CDR3 loop spans 13 amino acids. The germline gives CDR1 MDHEN, CDR2 SYDVKM. CDR3 in DNA: TGTGCCAGCAGCCTTCCTATGAACACTGAAGCTTTCTTT. This gives the protein CASSLPMNTEAFF.

The rearrangement links TRBV4-1 to TRBJ2-5, with 7 bases fitting TRBD2. The last part of the DNA fits TRBJ2-7 better; the J call may be wrong. CDR1 and CDR2 from the germline V gene are MGHRA and YSYEKL. This CDR3 has 16 residues. In DNA, the CDR3 is TGCGCCAGCAGCCAAGGCATAGCGGGTTTGTCCTACGAGCAGTACTTC. Protein product: CASSQGIAGLSYEQYF.

The chain couples TRBV7-3 to TRBJ1-5; TRBD1 might be the D (5 bases). Trimming took off 0 bases at V and 5 bases at J, with 5 bases between the two ends. The CDR3 consists of 13 residues. The V gene's germline CDR1 is SGHTA and CDR2 FQGTGA. The CDR3 spells CASSLTRDQPQHF. The CDR3 DNA is TGTGCCAGCAGCTTAACCAGGGATCAGCCCCAGCATTTT.

V usage is TRBV29-1 and J usage is TRBJ2-1; D perhaps matches TRBD2 (5 bases). The V end lost 2 bases, the J end lost 10 bases, and 18 bases lay between the germline ends. The CDR3 is 14 residues long. Looked up from germline, CDR1 is SQVTM and CDR2 is ANQGSEA. The CDR3 sequence is CSVERPYGLNEQFF. Here the CDR3 DNA reads TGCAGCGTTGAACGACCGTACGGACTTAACGAGCAGTTCTTC.

The J gene is TRBJ2-1, the V gene TRBV28, with 15 positions matching TRBD2. V dropped 6 bases and J dropped 8; count of bases not matched to a gene: 5. Germline CDR1 MDHEN, CDR2 SYDVKM. This CDR3 spans 15 amino acids. DNA for the CDR3: TGTGCCAGCAGCCCCGGGACTAGCGGGAGGCATGAGCAGTTCTTC. Encoded protein: CASSPGTSGRHEQFF. The full variable domain, with the rest looked up from reference TRBV28 and TRBJ2-1, is DVKVTQSSRYLVKRTGEKVFLECVQDMDHENMFWYRQDPGLGLRLIYFSYDVKMKEKGDIPEGYSVSREKKERFSLILESASTNQTSMYLCASSPGTSGRHEQFFGPGTRLTVL.

CDR3 bases: TGTGCCAGCAGCACCGGGACAAAGGACACCGGGGAGCTGTTTTTT. Translated, it gives CASSTGTKDTGELFF. The chain combines TRBV28 with TRBJ2-2, with a possible D match to TRBD1 (6 bases). The CDR3 length is 15 residues. CDR1 and CDR2 from the germline V gene are MDHEN and SYDVKM. Trimming took off 6 bases at V and 3 bases at J, with 14 bases between the two ends. Together with reference TRBV28 and TRBJ2-2, the CDR3 gives the full variable domain: DVKVTQSSRYLVKRTGEKVFLECVQDMDHENMFWYRQDPGLGLRLIYFSYDVKMKEKGDIPEGYSVSREKKERFSLILESASTNQTSMYLCASSTGTKDTGELFFGEGSRLTVL.

The gene calls are TRBV9 and TRBJ2-2; TRBD2 agrees at 7 bases. This CDR3 is 15 amino acids long. The ends lost 0 bases at V and 1 base at J; junction bases unmatched: 0. Germline V gene lookup returns CDR1 SGDLS and CDR2 YYNGEE. CDR3 residues: CASSVGGGNTGELFF. CDR3 bases: TGTGCCAGCAGCGTAGGCGGGGGGAACACCGGGGAGCTGTTTTTT. The variable domain in full, with the rest retrieved from reference TRBV9 and TRBJ2-2, is DSGVTQTPKHLITATGQRVTLRCSPRSGDLSVYWYQQSLDQGLQFLIQYYNGEERAKGNILERFSAQQFPDLHSELNLSSLELGDSALYFCASSVGGGNTGELFFGEGSRLTVL.